This TCR beta chain originates from a study of OX40 agonist ivuxolimab in advanced cancers. At the level of the study: People in dose escalation had one of these cancers: hepatocellular carcinoma, melanoma, renal cell or head and neck cancer.

Assay: immunoSEQ multiplex PCR; the TCRdb copy retains only in-frame clones and omits some. The sample contains 40,000 to 60,000 clones, 80% to 85% of which appear only once. The CDR3 contains 13 residues. After removal of 4 bases from V and 5 bases from J, the junction contained 4 bases not matched to a gene. Germline lookup yields CDR1 SEHNR and CDR2 FQNEAQ (reference sequence). This receptor was taken from an adult with an advanced solid tumor such as melanoma, head and neck, liver or kidney cancer. This specimen consisted of CD4+ or CD8+ T cells sorted from blood, obtained in a trial of the OX40 agonist ivuxolimab. The chain recombines TRBV7-9 with TRBJ2-5; 7 bases line up with TRBD1. CDR3 amino acids: CASSSTGLETQYF. DNA of the CDR3: TGTGCCAGCAGCTCGACAGGGCTGGAGACCCAGTACTTC.